This T cell receptor beta chain stems from a study of HIV-infected patients and healthy controls. TCRdb redid the calling of the 5' RACE reads with MiXCR, one entry per CDR3 protein. Of about 63,000 distinct CDR3 sequences listed, roughly a sixth were seen once; the top ten hold under 6.5%. Germline CDR1 is LNHDA and CDR2 is SQIVND (reference sequence). There are 16 residues in the CDR3. Trimming removed 2 bases from V and 5 bases from J; junction bases left unmatched: 6. V and J are TRBV19 and TRBJ2-5, with 12 bases fitting TRBD2. This receptor was obtained from a human donor in good health. The sample comprised CD4+ T cells from blood. The CDR3 coding sequence is TGTGCCAGTAGTATACCGACTAGCGGGAGTGGCGAGACCCAGTACTTC. This sequence encodes CASSIPTSGSGETQYF.